What follows are 25 T cell receptor beta chains derived from one specimen sequenced in a study of radiation and T cells in renal cell carcinoma. Time point: blood 4 weeks post-SBRT, at nephrectomy. As to treatment: 15 Gy SBRT to primary tumor, nephrectomy 4 weeks later. Profiled with immunoSEQ multiplex PCR; TCRdb holds only in-frame clones, not every one. Of around 95,000 clones in the sample, 84% were seen once. The input for sequencing was blood, taken from a patient whose treatment included radiotherapy and nephrectomy. These receptors were taken from a man aged 60-69 years with renal cell carcinoma.

The chain links TRBV5-1 to TRBJ1-2; the match to TRBD1 covers 8 bases. This CDR3 is 15 amino acids long. CDR1 and CDR2 (germline): SGHRS, YFSETQ. Unmatched junction bases numbered 13, after V lost 4 bases and J lost 8 bases. The CDR3 region is CASSPFAGGAEGYTF. The CDR3 coding sequence is TGCGCCAGCAGCCCCTTTGCAGGGGGCGCGGAAGGCTACACCTTC.

This clone appeared once. The gene calls are TRBV5-1 and TRBJ2-7, with D tentatively TRBD2 (5 bases). The CDR3 loop spans 20 amino acids. Germline CDR1 and CDR2: SGHRS and YFSETQ. Trimming removed 4 bases at V and 6 bases at J, with 35 bases between. The CDR3 DNA reads TGCGCCAGCAGCCCGGGATCGCAATCAGGTTTCAGAATAGCCTTCATCGAGCAGTACTTC. Its translation: CASSPGSQSGFRIAFIEQYF.

V and J are TRBV5-4 and TRBJ2-2; 8 bases match TRBD2. Losses at the gene ends were 6 bases for V and 1 base for J; bases not matched to a gene: 8. CDR1 and CDR2 (germline): SGHNT, YYREEE (reference sequence). CDR3 length equals 16 residues. The CDR3 bases are TGTGCCAGCAACCCGGGACTAGAGTTGAACACCGGGGAGCTGTTTTTT. This gives the protein CASNPGLELNTGELFF.

V is TRBV5-8 and J is TRBJ1-5; a weak D match, TRBD1 (5 bases). The germline V gene encodes CDR1 SGHTS and CDR2 YDEGEE. This CDR3 has 19 residues. The V end was cut by 0 bases, the J end by 0 bases, with 19 bases between. CDR3 DNA sequence: TGTGCCAGCAGCTTGGTTTCCGGGGCAGGGTTTTATAGCAATCAGCCCCAGCATTTT. Translation: CASSLVSGAGFYSNQPQHF.

This chain uses TRBV30 with TRBJ2-7; possible D gene TRBD2, 5 bases. V shed 4 bases and J shed 3 bases, with 10 bases lying between them. Germline CDR1 and CDR2: GTSNPN and SVGIG (reference sequence). This CDR3 has 12 residues. The CDR3 is CAWKEDGYEQYF. The CDR3 DNA sequence: TGTGCCTGGAAGGAGGACGGCTACGAGCAGTACTTC.

V usage is TRBV27 and J usage is TRBJ2-3; TRBD2 matches at 16 bases. V gave up 6 bases and J gave up 2 bases; unmatched junction bases: 5. From germline, CDR1 is MNHEY and CDR2 SMNVEV (reference sequence). The CDR3 contains 17 residues. The CDR3 bases are TGTGCCAGCAGCGATGGGACTAGCGGGAGGGCCACAGATACGCAGTATTTT. Protein product: CASSDGTSGRATDTQYF.

CDR3 protein: CASSMVAVNQPQHF. In nucleotides, the CDR3 is TGTGCCAGTAGTATGGTAGCGGTCAATCAGCCCCAGCATTTT. This sequence joins TRBV19 and TRBJ1-5; D not certain. Trimming removed 3 bases at V and 3 bases at J, with 9 bases between. CDR3 length equals 14 residues. Germline V lookup: CDR1 LNHDA, CDR2 SQIVND (reference sequence).

The rearrangement links TRBV27 to TRBJ1-2, with 7 positions matching TRBD1. This CDR3 comprises 17 residues. J was trimmed by 2 bases and V by 0 bases; bases with no gene match: 9. Germline CDR1 MNHEY, CDR2 SMNVEV (reference sequence). CDR3: CASSLSRKTGINYGYTF. CDR3 bases: TGTGCCAGCAGTTTATCCAGGAAGACAGGGATAAACTATGGCTACACCTTC.

The chain carries TRBV19 and TRBJ2-5; maybe TRBD2 (7 bases). Germline CDR1 reads LNHDA; CDR2 reads SQIVND (reference sequence). The CDR3 has 15 residues. Deletions cut 11 bases from V and 4 bases from J, with 23 bases between. CDR3: CASGNSGGGGETQYF. As DNA, the CDR3 is TGTGCCTCAGGAAACTCTGGGGGCGGGGGAGAGACCCAGTACTTC.

The chain has TRBV9 and TRBJ2-3; no definite D call. Trimming removed 0 bases at V and 6 bases at J, with 8 bases between. CDR1 is SGDLS, CDR2 YYNGEE, per germline. This CDR3 comprises 13 residues. The CDR3 is CASSVEAPDTQYF. The CDR3 nucleotides read TGTGCCAGCAGCGTAGAAGCCCCCGATACGCAGTATTTT. Based on the CDR3 plus reference TRBV9 and TRBJ2-3, the full variable domain is DSGVTQTPKHLITATGQRVTLRCSPRSGDLSVYWYQQSLDQGLQFLIQYYNGEERAKGNILERFSAQQFPDLHSELNLSSLELGDSALYFCASSVEAPDTQYFGPGTRLTVL.

This clone is a singleton in its sample. The chain couples TRBV5-1 to TRBJ2-3; no reliable D call. Trimming left V 7 bases short and J 0 bases short, with 15 bases between. CDR1 and CDR2 (germline): SGHRS, YFSETQ. This CDR3 has 15 residues. This chain's CDR3 is CASSTESTSTDTQYF. The CDR3 DNA is TGCGCCAGCTCCACAGAGTCAACTAGCACAGATACGCAGTATTTT.

The chain links TRBV29-1 to TRBJ2-1; D gene uncertain. CDR1 and CDR2 (germline): SQVTM, ANQGSEA. CDR3 length equals 11 residues. The V end lost 6 bases, the J end lost 2 bases, and 5 bases lay between the germline ends. CDR3 in amino acids: CSVVTYNEQFF. CDR3 nucleotide sequence: TGCAGCGTAGTAACCTACAATGAGCAGTTCTTC.

The chain employs TRBV6-1 and TRBJ2-7; the match to TRBD2 covers 7 bases. Germline-derived CDR1 and CDR2 are MNHNS and SASEGT. With 5 bases clipped from V and 4 bases from J, the junction kept 11 bases outside the gene matches. The CDR3 extends over 15 amino acids. CDR3: CASSREREGWYEQYF. In DNA, the CDR3 is TGTGCCAGCAGTCGGGAGAGGGAGGGCTGGTACGAGCAGTACTTC.

This chain joins TRBV18 and TRBJ2-6; D possibly corresponds to TRBD2 (6 bases). Trimming took 2 bases from V and 1 from J, leaving 12 bases between them. The CDR3 sequence is 17 residues long. Germline V CDR1 and CDR2: KGHSH, LQKENI. For the CDR3, the DNA is TGTGCCAGCTCACCAGGAGGGGCGAGGTCTGGGGCCAACGTCCTGACTTTC. Its protein is CASSPGGARSGANVLTF.

This chain links TRBV10-3 with TRBJ2-7; 10 bases are a match to TRBD2. V shed 3 bases, J shed 4 bases, and the junction held 6 bases outside the gene matches. From germline, CDR1 is ENHRY and CDR2 SYGVKD. This CDR3 is 15 amino acids long. The CDR3 coding sequence is TGTGCCATCAGTGATTGGGATAGCGGGAGGTACGAGCAGTACTTC. This gives the protein CAISDWDSGRYEQYF.

This sequence joins TRBV5-1 and TRBJ1-4; maybe TRBD1 (5 bases). The CDR3 has 14 residues. Germline loops: CDR1 SGHRS, CDR2 YFSETQ. V lost 2 bases and J lost 6, with 11 bases in between. Written as DNA, the CDR3 is TGCGCCAGCAGCTTCCAAGGGGCGGATGAAAAACTGTTTTTT. Its translation is CASSFQGADEKLFF.

This rearrangement joins TRBV5-8 to TRBJ2-6; D is unclear. The ends were cut back, 2 bases at V and 0 bases at J, with 9 bases in the middle. This CDR3 spans 16 amino acids. Germline loops: CDR1 SGHTS, CDR2 YDEGEE. The CDR3 DNA is TGTGCCAGCAGCTTATTTGGAAGCTCTGGGGCCAACGTCCTGACTTTC. Its translation: CASSLFGSSGANVLTF. The variable domain in full, with the rest retrieved from reference TRBV5-8 and TRBJ2-6, is EAGVTQSPTHLIKTRGQQATLRCSPISGHTSVYWYQQALGLGLQFLLWYDEGEERNRGNFPPRFSGRQFPNYSSELNVNALELEDSALYLCASSLFGSSGANVLTFGAGSRLTVL.

The chain links TRBV9 to TRBJ2-7; no clear D gene. This CDR3 is 11 amino acids long. V was cut by 4 bases and J by 3 bases, with 5 bases left in between. The germline CDR1 and CDR2 sequences are SGDLS and YYNGEE. CDR3 region: CASSSGYEQYF. The CDR3 DNA follows: TGTGCCAGCAGCTCCGGCTACGAGCAGTACTTC.

This chain joins TRBV19 and TRBJ1-2; perhaps TRBD1 as D (6 bases). The CDR3 totals 15 residues. With 8 bases removed from V and 0 bases from J, the gap between germline ends came to 16 bases. CDR1 and CDR2 from the germline V gene are LNHDA and SQIVND (reference sequence). The CDR3 DNA follows: TGTGCCAGTTGTAGAATGGGACAATCTAACTATGGCTACACCTTC. It codes for CASCRMGQSNYGYTF. Variable domain in full (rest from reference TRBV19 and TRBJ1-2): DGGITQSPKYLFRKEGQNVTLSCEQNLNHDAMYWYRQDPGQGLRLIYYSQIVNDFQKGDIAEGYSVSREKKESFPLTVTSAQKNPTAFYLCASCRMGQSNYGYTFGSGTRLTVV.

This clone was counted between two and nine times. The rearrangement links TRBV30 to TRBJ1-1; D is unclear. Looked up from germline, CDR1 is GTSNPN and CDR2 is SVGIG (reference sequence). Between the trimmed V and J ends, which lost 0 bases and 2 bases, there was a span of 7 bases. The CDR3 runs to 13 residues. The CDR3 coding sequence is TGTGCCTGGAGTGTATCCGATAACACTGAAGCTTTCTTT. Amino acid sequence: CAWSVSDNTEAFF.

This rearrangement joins TRBV19 to TRBJ2-2; 8 nucleotides match TRBD1. V shed 7 bases and J 3 bases; nucleotides not matched to a gene: 10. The germline V gene has CDR1 LNHDA and CDR2 SQIVND (reference sequence). There are 16 residues in the CDR3. The CDR3 DNA reads TGTGCCAGTATTGAGGACAGGGCCGGCGACACCGGGGAGCTGTTTTTT. This sequence encodes CASIEDRAGDTGELFF.

The chain has TRBV6-1 and TRBJ2-5; D possibly corresponds to TRBD2 (5 bases). The germline CDR1 and CDR2 sequences are MNHNS and SASEGT. This CDR3 region has 15 residues. Deletions cut 2 bases from V and 2 bases from J, with 12 bases between. The CDR3 DNA is TGTGCCAGCAGTGAATCTGCTAGCTATCAAGAGACCCAGTACTTC. This codes for CASSESASYQETQYF.

The chain is built from TRBV12-5 and TRBJ2-5, with D possibly TRBD1 on 6 matching bases. The CDR3 runs 14 residues. Between the trimmed V and J ends, which lost 3 bases and 5 bases, there was a span of 13 bases. Per germline, CDR1 LGHNT and CDR2 FRNRAP. The CDR3 DNA follows: TGTGCTAGTGGTTTCTCTGGGGGCGGGGAGACCCAGTACTTC. It encodes CASGFSGGGETQYF.

This chain joins TRBV7-7 and TRBJ2-6; D remains unclear. Germline V gives CDR1 SSHAT, CDR2 FNYEAQ (reference sequence). The CDR3 totals 15 residues. V dropped 5 bases and J dropped 4 bases, with 12 bases sitting between them. The CDR3 nucleotides are TGTGCCAGCAGCCCTTCTCTAGAAGGGGCCAACGTCCTGACTTTC. Amino acids: CASSPSLEGANVLTF.

V usage is TRBV19 and J usage is TRBJ1-2; no clear D gene. Deletions cut 2 bases from V and 0 bases from J, with 7 bases between. CDR3 length: 14 residues. Germline CDR1 is LNHDA and CDR2 is SQIVND (reference sequence). The CDR3 nucleotides read TGTGCCAGTAGTATACGAGTGGCTAACTATGGCTACACCTTC. It yields the protein CASSIRVANYGYTF.